One T cell receptor (beta chain) is described in this entry. Its matching antigen is unknown. This specimen comes from a study of cytomegalovirus exposure and HLA in healthy donors. Study findings and constraints: The Asian-associated ancestry cluster reportedly had fewer N-insertions than the roughly 720-donor mean in a later analysis. Accurate HLA-A and HLA-B prediction from TCR beta sequences was reported for most subjects. When analyzed later, a missense DCLRE1C variant was found to be linked to TCR beta V- and J-gene trimming. Earlier analysis found most TCR beta V segments productive about 87% or about 30% of the time.

PCR primers comprised 60 Vbeta and 13 Jbeta primers. Sequencing used immunoSEQ multiplex PCR; TCRdb keeps in-frame clones, though not all of them. Here the sample spans about 180,000 clones, around 73% being singletons. CDR1 is SGHDT, CDR2 YYEEEE, per germline. This CDR3 contains 13 residues. The germline V and J ends were trimmed by 4 bases and 6 bases, with 12 bases remaining between them. Material: PBMCs. The chain uses TRBV5-6 and TRBJ2-3; TRBD2 might be the D (7 bases). This clonotype was obtained from a man in his sixties in good health and CMV-seronegative. CDR3 protein: CASSRAGADTQYF. CDR3 in DNA: TGTGCCAGCAGCCGTGCGGGGGCCGATACGCAGTATTTT.